The 29 T cell receptor beta chains given below trace back to one sample, sequenced in a study of T-cell memory formation after mild COVID-19. TCRdb independently ran MiXCR on the 5' RACE reads; one entry per CDR3 protein. The sample has hundreds of thousands of distinct CDR3 sequences; about 20% are singletons. Sequenced: PBMCs or a T cell subset sorted from them (not recorded which). These receptors were taken from an adult woman who had mild COVID-19 (a few samples of this study predate the infection). Cell type and time point are not known.

The sample holds a few counts of this clonotype. The rearrangement uses TRBV15 and TRBJ2-5; 11 bases map to TRBD1. Losses at the gene ends were 5 bases for V and 5 bases for J; bases not matched to a gene: 7. The CDR3 totals 15 residues. From germline, CDR1 is LNHNV and CDR2 YYDKDF (reference sequence). In nucleotides, the CDR3 is TGTGCCACCAGCGACCCCCGGGACAGGGGGGAGACCCAGTACTTC. Translation: CATSDPRDRGETQYF.

The chain combines TRBV7-9 with TRBJ1-2; D is possibly TRBD1 (5 bases). The CDR3 consists of 15 residues. Germline assignment: CDR1 SEHNR and CDR2 FQNEAQ (reference sequence). Trimming took off 5 bases at V and 3 bases at J, with 16 bases between the two ends. The chain's CDR3 is CASSPQTQGDYGYTF. The CDR3 coding sequence is TGTGCCAGCAGCCCCCAAACCCAAGGGGACTATGGCTACACCTTC. The whole variable domain, remainder taken from reference TRBV7-9 and TRBJ1-2, is DTGVSQNPRHKITKRGQNVTFRCDPISEHNRLYWYRQTLGQGPEFLTYFQNEAQLEKSRLLSDRFSAERPKGSFSTLEIQRTEQGDSAMYLCASSPQTQGDYGYTFGSGTRLTVV.

The V call is TRBV5-8, the J call TRBJ2-3, with 12 bases identical to TRBD2. The V gene's germline CDR1 is SGHTS and CDR2 YDEGEE. The V gene end was trimmed by 7 bases and the J gene end by 1 base; junction bases not matched to a gene: 4. This CDR3 is built from 15 residues. In DNA form, the CDR3 reads TGTGCCAGCCTAAGACTAGCGGGAGGCACAGATACGCAGTATTTT. Protein: CASLRLAGGTDTQYF. The full variable domain, its missing parts supplied by reference TRBV5-8 and TRBJ2-3, is EAGVTQSPTHLIKTRGQQATLRCSPISGHTSVYWYQQALGLGLQFLLWYDEGEERNRGNFPPRFSGRQFPNYSSELNVNALELEDSALYLCASLRLAGGTDTQYFGPGTRLTVL.

This chain uses TRBV19 with TRBJ2-4; D call uncertain. The CDR3 contains 16 residues. Trimming stripped 3 bases from V and 3 bases from J, with 15 bases between. Germline CDR1 reads LNHDA; CDR2 reads SQIVND (reference sequence). The chain's CDR3 is CASSIWTGHGKNIQYF. The CDR3 DNA reads as TGTGCCAGTAGTATCTGGACGGGTCATGGCAAAAACATTCAGTACTTC.

V gene TRBV5-1 combines with J gene TRBJ2-7, with 8 bases that match TRBD1. Germline V CDR1 and CDR2: SGHRS, YFSETQ. J gave up 7 bases and V 4 bases, and 7 bases lay outside the gene matches. There are 13 residues in the CDR3. CDR3 amino acids: CASSPQGAKEQYF. Here the CDR3 DNA reads TGCGCCAGCAGCCCGCAGGGGGCGAAGGAGCAGTACTTC.

The table lists this clonotype with a few counts. The chain uses TRBV7-2 and TRBJ2-3, with D perhaps TRBD1 (5 bases). Germline V CDR1 and CDR2: SGHTA, FQGNSA. Trimming took 1 base from V and 4 from J, leaving 12 bases between them. CDR3 length: 15 residues. The CDR3 is CASSLGGFRPDTQYF. In DNA, the CDR3 is TGTGCCAGCAGCTTAGGGGGCTTTAGACCAGATACGCAGTATTTT.

This clonotype occurred a few times. V and J are TRBV7-2 and TRBJ2-5; the match to TRBD2 covers 14 bases. V dropped 3 bases and J dropped 6; count of bases not matched to a gene: 3. The CDR3 consists of 15 residues. Germline values: CDR1 SGHTA, CDR2 FQGNSA. CDR3 sequence reads: CASSLTSGGAQTQYF. The DNA of the CDR3 is TGTGCCAGCAGCTTGACTAGCGGGGGGGCCCAGACCCAGTACTTC.

In its sample, this clonotype was seen a few times. The chain links TRBV5-5 to TRBJ2-2, with 13 bases that match TRBD2. V was clipped by 2 bases and J by 7 bases; unmatched bases: 5. This CDR3 spans 16 amino acids. The germline V gene encodes CDR1 SGHKS and CDR2 YYEKEE (reference sequence). CDR3 protein: CASSFWTSGSVGELFF. CDR3 sequence (DNA): TGTGCCAGCAGCTTCTGGACTAGCGGGAGTGTCGGGGAGCTGTTTTTT.

The rearrangement joins TRBV15 to TRBJ2-7, with D perhaps matching TRBD1 (5 bases). The length of the CDR3 is 13 residues. Looked up from germline, CDR1 is LNHNV and CDR2 is YYDKDF (reference sequence). Trimming pared 3 bases from V and 1 base from J, leaving 7 bases between. CDR3: CATSSRDSYEQYF. The CDR3 DNA is TGTGCCACCAGCAGCAGGGATTCCTACGAGCAGTACTTC.

This clonotype was counted between two and nine times. V and J are TRBV5-1 and TRBJ2-3, with 7 nucleotides matching TRBD2. Germline V CDR1 and CDR2: SGHRS, YFSETQ. J was trimmed by 6 bases and V by 0 bases; bases with no gene match: 4. This CDR3 is built from 14 residues. The CDR3 DNA is TGCGCCAGCAGCTTGGCACTAGCGACCGATACGCAGTATTTT. Translation: CASSLALATDTQYF.

The CDR3 sequence is CAWSVRAPYGYTF. The DNA for the CDR3 is TGTGCCTGGAGTGTTAGGGCCCCCTATGGCTACACCTTC. The V gene is TRBV30, the J gene TRBJ1-2; D is unclear. The germline CDR1 and CDR2 sequences are GTSNPN and SVGIG (reference sequence). The CDR3 totals 13 residues. V lost 0 bases and J 4 bases, leaving 9 bases between the germline ends.

V usage is TRBV7-3 and J usage is TRBJ2-2, with a possible D match to TRBD2 (5 bases). V lost 6 bases and J 4 bases, leaving 9 bases between the germline ends. The CDR3 is 13 amino acids. Germline lookup yields CDR1 SGHTA and CDR2 FQGTGA. The CDR3: CASRETTTGELFF. The CDR3 nucleotides are TGTGCCAGCAGGGAGACTACCACCGGGGAGCTGTTTTTT.

This clonotype was counted a few times. The CDR3 bases are TGTGCCAGCAGCTTAGTTGAGGCGGCTAGCAATCAGCCCCAGCATTTT. Protein sequence: CASSLVEAASNQPQHF. The chain carries TRBV7-2 and TRBJ1-5; D gene ambiguous. Trimming stripped 1 base from V and 0 bases from J, with 10 bases between. The CDR3 is made up of 16 amino acids. Per the germline V gene, CDR1 is SGHTA and CDR2 is FQGNSA. The full variable domain, in which reference TRBV7-2 and TRBJ1-5 provide the parts outside the CDR3, is GAGVSQSPSNKVTEKGKDVELRCDPISGHTALYWYRQSLGQGLEFLIYFQGNSAPDKSGLPSDRFSAERTGGSVSTLTIQRTQQEDSAVYLCASSLVEAASNQPQHFGDGTRLSIL.

This clonotype has only a few counts. The chain couples TRBV4-1 to TRBJ1-1, with D uncertain. CDR1 and CDR2 from the germline V gene are MGHRA and YSYEKL. Trimming left V 8 bases short and J 3 bases short, with 13 bases between. This CDR3 contains 13 residues. CDR3 amino acids: CASYSTRDTEAFF. The CDR3 DNA reads as TGCGCCAGCTACTCTACTCGGGACACTGAAGCTTTCTTT.

The chain carries TRBV7-2 and TRBJ2-2; the D is unclear. V was shortened by 4 bases and J by 4 bases, with 10 bases between the two germline ends. This CDR3 region has 14 residues. CDR1 and CDR2 from the germline V gene are SGHTA and FQGNSA. DNA for the CDR3: TGTGCCAGCAGCTCGAATCCGGGCACCGGGGAGCTGTTTTTT. Translating it yields CASSSNPGTGELFF.

This clonotype appeared many times. The rearrangement joins TRBV12-3 or TRBV12-4 to TRBJ2-3; no reliable D call. The CDR3 has 12 amino acids. V lost 6 bases and J 0 bases, leaving 4 bases between the germline ends. The DNA for the CDR3 is TGTGCCAGCAGCCTTAGCACAGATACGCAGTATTTT. Protein sequence: CASSLSTDTQYF.

This clonotype was recorded at least ten times. The gene calls are TRBV7-6 and TRBJ2-1; 14 nucleotides line up with TRBD2. Germline-derived CDR1 and CDR2 are SGHVS and FNYEAQ. With V trimmed by 5 bases and J by 9 bases, 6 bases remained unmatched. The CDR3 is 15 residues long. CDR3 protein: CASSHGLAGGIEQFF. As DNA, the CDR3 is TGTGCCAGCAGCCACGGACTAGCGGGGGGAATTGAGCAGTTCTTC.

In this sample, this clonotype turned up a few times. The J gene is TRBJ2-5, the V gene TRBV3-1; D unresolved. The CDR3 sequence is 14 residues long. Between the trimmed V and J ends, which lost 2 bases and 3 bases, there was a span of 10 bases. CDR1 and CDR2 from the germline V gene are LGHDT and YNNKEL (reference sequence). The CDR3 DNA sequence: TGTGCCAGCAGCCAACGAGTATTCGAAGAGACCCAGTACTTC. Protein: CASSQRVFEETQYF.

This sequence joins TRBV3-1 and TRBJ2-7; maybe TRBD1 (6 bases). Per the germline V gene, CDR1 is LGHDT and CDR2 is YNNKEL (reference sequence). The CDR3 spans 14 residues. Trimming removed 4 bases from V and 2 bases from J, with 12 bases in between. The CDR3 region is CASSPSWTAYEQYF. The CDR3 DNA sequence: TGTGCCAGCAGCCCCTCATGGACAGCCTACGAGCAGTACTTC.

There are a few counts of this clonotype. The chain couples TRBV5-1 to TRBJ1-1; D ambiguous. Per the germline V gene, CDR1 is SGHRS and CDR2 is YFSETQ. V dropped 1 base and J dropped 3 bases, with 7 bases sitting between them. The CDR3 has 13 amino acids. The CDR3, as DNA: TGCGCCAGCAGCTTGAACAGCTACACTGAAGCTTTCTTT. This sequence encodes CASSLNSYTEAFF. The full variable domain, in which reference TRBV5-1 and TRBJ1-1 provide the parts outside the CDR3, is KAGVTQTPRYLIKTRGQQVTLSCSPISGHRSVSWYQQTPGQGLQFLFEYFSETQRNKGNFPGRFSGRQFSNSRSEMNVSTLELGDSALYLCASSLNSYTEAFFGQGTRLTVV.

This clonotype has only a few counts. The chain has TRBV7-3 and TRBJ2-7; TRBD1 aligns across 9 bases. CDR3 length equals 14 residues. V lost 4 bases, J lost 5 bases, and 6 bases stayed unmatched. Germline CDR1 and CDR2: SGHTA and FQGTGA. CDR3 sequence: CASSSGTGTHEQYF. CDR3 DNA: TGTGCCAGCAGCTCCGGGACAGGGACCCACGAGCAGTACTTC.

This clonotype was observed a few times. The chain uses TRBV5-1 and TRBJ2-1; 14 nucleotides agree with TRBD2. In germline, CDR1 is SGHRS, CDR2 YFSETQ. The CDR3 extends over 18 amino acids. J lost 1 base, V lost 4 bases, and 7 bases had no gene match. CDR3 amino acids: CASSQRLAGGPSYNEQFF. The CDR3 DNA is TGCGCCAGCAGCCAAAGACTAGCGGGAGGGCCATCCTACAATGAGCAGTTCTTC.

This chain connects TRBV5-1 to TRBJ2-5; tentative D call: TRBD2 (7 bases). Trimming stripped 6 bases from V and 1 base from J, with 16 bases between. The CDR3 length is 15 residues. Germline assignment: CDR1 SGHRS and CDR2 YFSETQ. This CDR3 is CASTTGRGPQETQYF. CDR3 sequence (DNA): TGCGCCAGCACAACAGGGAGGGGCCCCCAAGAGACCCAGTACTTC.

A few counts support this clonotype. This CDR3 is CASTGQTLWNTGELFF. CDR3 nucleotide sequence: TGCGCCAGCACGGGACAGACCTTGTGGAACACCGGGGAGCTGTTTTTT. V and J are TRBV5-1 and TRBJ2-2; 7 bases agree with TRBD1. There are 16 residues in the CDR3. V lost 6 bases, J lost 1 base, and 9 bases stayed unmatched. The germline V gene has CDR1 SGHRS and CDR2 YFSETQ.

A few counts support this clonotype. This chain connects TRBV5-6 to TRBJ2-7, with a possible D match to TRBD2 (5 bases). The V gene's germline CDR1 is SGHDT and CDR2 YYEEEE. Trimming removed 3 bases from V and 6 bases from J, with 13 bases in between. CDR3 size: 13 residues. DNA of the CDR3: TGTGCCAGCAGCTACCCGGTCGGAGGCGAGCAGTACTTC. This codes for CASSYPVGGEQYF.

This clonotype has just one count. The chain couples TRBV4-1 to TRBJ1-6; 9 bases match TRBD1. Trimming took 0 bases from V and 13 from J; bases not matched to a gene: 13. Per the germline V gene, CDR1 is MGHRA and CDR2 is YSYEKL. CDR3 length: 17 residues. The CDR3, as DNA: TGCGCCAGCAGCCAAGATACCTCCGGACAGGGGTTTTGGCCCCTCCACTTT. Its translation is CASSQDTSGQGFWPLHF.

This clonotype has only a few counts. This chain links TRBV7-8 with TRBJ2-3; 13 bases agree with TRBD2. Germline values: CDR1 SGHVS, CDR2 FQNEAQ. The CDR3 length is 14 residues. V shed 7 bases and J 8 bases; nucleotides not matched to a gene: 6. CDR3 nucleotide sequence: TGTGCCAGCACCACGGGACTAGCGGGGAGTACGCAGTATTTT. This codes for CASTTGLAGSTQYF. Using reference TRBV7-8 and TRBJ2-3 for the parts outside the CDR3, the full variable domain is GAGVSQSPRYKVAKRGQDVALRCDPISGHVSLFWYQQALGQGPEFLTYFQNEAQLDKSGLPSDRFFAERPEGSVSTLKIQRTQQEDSAVYLCASTTGLAGSTQYFGPGTRLTVL.

The CDR3 is CASSPGTGYGNTEAFF. The CDR3, as DNA: TGTGCCAGCAGCCCCGGGACAGGGTATGGGAACACTGAAGCTTTCTTT. The J gene is TRBJ1-1, the V gene TRBV7-9; 9 positions match TRBD1. The CDR3 is 16 residues long. V gave up 5 bases and J gave up 1 base; unmatched junction bases: 8. CDR1 and CDR2 from the germline V gene are SEHNR and FQNEAQ (reference sequence).

This clonotype was detected only a few times. The chain carries TRBV12-3 or TRBV12-4 and TRBJ1-1; D possibly corresponds to TRBD1 (5 bases). Trimming took 3 bases from V and 1 from J, leaving 15 bases between them. CDR3 length: 16 amino acids. CDR3 DNA sequence: TGTGCCAGCAGTTTTGCCCCGGGACGGACGAACACTGAAGCTTTCTTT. Amino acids: CASSFAPGRTNTEAFF.